This TCR beta chain came from a study of T-cell memory formation after mild COVID-19. Study at large: Most TCR clusters belonged to a single donor.

V was pared by 4 bases and J by 3 bases, with 6 bases of the junction left unmatched. This CDR3 has 16 amino acids. A remark on this clonotype: Its antigen is not identified.

Study-wide results and limits: Whereas later expanders leaned CD4+, clones contracting day 15 to 85 showed a balanced CD4/CD8 makeup. Chiefly within CM and EM were the contracting CD4+ clones; CD8+ ones were within EMRA. Cross-reactive memory apparently joined, as some responding clones appeared in pre-infection memory.

Using its own MiXCR run on the 5' RACE reads, TCRdb lists one record per CDR3 protein. The table shows around 440,000 distinct CDR3 sequences, with roughly 18% occurring only once. The V gene is TRBV12-3 or TRBV12-4, the J gene TRBJ2-3, with TRBD2 matching 11 bases. Sample: PBMCs or a T cell subset sorted from them (not recorded which). The receptor's source is an adult woman who had mild COVID-19 (a few samples of this study predate the infection). Cell type and time point are not known. The CDR3 sequence is CASSSHRTSGTDTQYF. The CDR3 DNA reads as TGTGCCAGCAGTTCCCATCGGACTAGCGGGACAGATACGCAGTATTTT.